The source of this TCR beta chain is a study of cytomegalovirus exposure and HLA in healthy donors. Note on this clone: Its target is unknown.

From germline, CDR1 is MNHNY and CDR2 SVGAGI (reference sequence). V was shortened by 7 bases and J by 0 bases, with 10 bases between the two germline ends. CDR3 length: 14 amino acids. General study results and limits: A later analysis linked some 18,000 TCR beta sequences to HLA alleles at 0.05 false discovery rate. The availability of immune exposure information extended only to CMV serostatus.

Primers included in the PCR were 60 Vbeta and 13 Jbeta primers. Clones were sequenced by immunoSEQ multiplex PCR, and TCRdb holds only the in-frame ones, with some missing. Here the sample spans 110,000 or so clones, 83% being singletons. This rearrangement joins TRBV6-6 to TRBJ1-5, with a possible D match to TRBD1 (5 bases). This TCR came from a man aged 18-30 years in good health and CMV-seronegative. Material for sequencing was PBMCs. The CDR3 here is CASKGGVSNQPQHF. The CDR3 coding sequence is TGTGCCAGCAAGGGAGGGGTTAGCAATCAGCCCCAGCATTTT.